The sequence of this T cell receptor (beta chain) was determined in a study of shared clonotypes between healthy human individuals. Some clones are missing from TCRdb's copy, which holds only in-frame ones; the method was immunoSEQ multiplex PCR. The repertoire includes approximately 940,000 clones, less than 85% of them detected once, and 1.5% sits in the top ten. The CDR3 has 13 residues. The ends were cut back, 4 bases at V and 7 bases at J, with 12 bases in the middle. The germline V gene encodes CDR1 SGHRS and CDR2 YFSETQ. This clonotype originated in a young man in good health. The sample was memory CD4+ T cells sorted from blood. Subset meaning: CD45RA-negative fraction. V usage is TRBV5-1 and J usage is TRBJ1-5; no firm D call. CDR3 bases: TGCGCCAGCAGCGGCGATGTCGGACAGCCCCAGCATTTT. Translating it yields CASSGDVGQPQHF.